The rows below give T cell receptor beta chains drawn from one sample of a study of blood T cells in healthy people across ages. TCRdb called the 5' RACE reads again in MiXCR, with one record for every CDR3 protein. The table has about 1.5 million distinct CDR3 sequences, 42% seen once. Sequencing used blood. These TCRs come from a woman between 18 and 29 years old in good health. Both conserved end residues are part of each CDR3. D genes are given only for firm matches. The size entry is marked missing in some rows and otherwise reads once, few, many or a size class.

CDR3 protein: CASSLRRTAQETQYF; CDR3 DNA: TGTGCCAGCAGTTTAAGAAGGACAGCCCAAGAGACCCAGTACTTC; V gene: TRBV12-3/TRBV12-4; CDR3 length: 15; clone size: -; D gene: -; J gene: TRBJ2-5
CDR3 protein: CASSLGPTYNQPQHF; CDR3 DNA: TGCGCCAGCAGCCTCGGCCCAACATACAATCAGCCCCAGCATTTT; V gene: TRBV4-1; CDR3 length: 15; clone size: -; D gene: -; J gene: TRBJ1-5
CDR3 protein: CASSSYLAGGGYNEQFF; CDR3 DNA: TGTGCCAGCAGCTCCTACCTAGCGGGGGGAGGGTACAATGAGCAGTTCTTC; V gene: TRBV5-6; CDR3 length: 17; clone size: -; D gene: TRBD2; J gene: TRBJ2-1
CDR3 protein: CASGLSDRGAQYF; CDR3 DNA: TGTGCCAGCGGATTATCGGACCGGGGGGCCCAGTACTTC; V gene: TRBV11-2; CDR3 length: 13; clone size: -; D gene: -; J gene: TRBJ2-7
CDR3 protein: CASSKGSTQPQHF; CDR3 DNA: TGTGCCAGCAGCAAAGGCAGTACTCAGCCCCAGCATTTT; V gene: TRBV21-1; CDR3 length: 13; clone size: few; D gene: -; J gene: TRBJ1-5
CDR3 protein: CASSPGGQGYTGELFF; CDR3 DNA: TGTGCCAGCAGTCCCGGGGGACAGGGATACACCGGGGAGCTGTTTTTT; V gene: TRBV3-1; CDR3 length: 16; clone size: few; D gene: TRBD1; J gene: TRBJ2-2
CDR3 protein: CASSPIMDRASYEQYF; CDR3 DNA: TGCGCCAGCAGCCCTATTATGGACAGGGCCTCCTACGAGCAGTACTTC; V gene: TRBV5-1; CDR3 length: 16; clone size: many; D gene: TRBD1; J gene: TRBJ2-7
CDR3 protein: CASSIGGIEKETQYF; CDR3 DNA: TGTGCCAGTAGTATAGGCGGAATCGAGAAAGAGACCCAGTACTTC; V gene: TRBV19; CDR3 length: 15; clone size: -; D gene: -; J gene: TRBJ2-5
CDR3 protein: CASSFMALSNTQYF; CDR3 DNA: TGTGCCAGCAGCTTTATGGCCCTCTCTAATACGCAGTATTTT; V gene: TRBV5-6; CDR3 length: 14; clone size: -; D gene: -; J gene: TRBJ2-3
CDR3 protein: CSALRLAGGYNEQFF; CDR3 DNA: TGCAGTGCCCTCCGACTAGCGGGGGGTTACAATGAGCAGTTCTTC; V gene: TRBV20-1; CDR3 length: 15; clone size: few; D gene: TRBD2; J gene: TRBJ2-1
CDR3 protein: CASSVTGTGVETQYF; CDR3 DNA: TGTGCCAGCAGCGTCACCGGGACAGGGGTGGAGACCCAGTACTTC; V gene: TRBV5-5; CDR3 length: 15; clone size: few; D gene: TRBD1; J gene: TRBJ2-5
CDR3 protein: CSSWGAEASADTQYF; CDR3 DNA: TGCAGCAGTTGGGGGGCGGAAGCTTCTGCAGATACGCAGTATTTT; V gene: TRBV29-1; CDR3 length: 15; clone size: -; D gene: -; J gene: TRBJ2-3
CDR3 protein: CASSLARLAENTDTQYF; CDR3 DNA: TGTGCCAGCAGCTTAGCAAGACTAGCGGAAAACACAGATACGCAGTATTTT; V gene: TRBV7-9; CDR3 length: 17; clone size: -; D gene: TRBD2; J gene: TRBJ2-3
CDR3 protein: CASSLRGGRGTSYEQYF; CDR3 DNA: TGTGCCAGCAGTTTAAGGGGCGGCAGGGGAACTTCCTACGAGCAGTACTTC; V gene: TRBV12-3/TRBV12-4; CDR3 length: 17; clone size: few; D gene: -; J gene: TRBJ2-7
CDR3 protein: CASSPGLAGAKDTQYF; CDR3 DNA: TGTGCCAGCAGCCCAGGACTAGCGGGGGCCAAAGATACGCAGTATTTT; V gene: TRBV5-6; CDR3 length: 16; clone size: -; D gene: TRBD2; J gene: TRBJ2-3
CDR3 protein: CASKTIGNTGELFF; CDR3 DNA: TGCGCCAGCAAGACCATAGGGAACACCGGGGAGCTGTTTTTT; V gene: TRBV5-1; CDR3 length: 14; clone size: few; D gene: -; J gene: TRBJ2-2
CDR3 protein: CASKLAGGYNEQFF; CDR3 DNA: TGTGCCAGCAAACTAGCGGGAGGCTACAATGAGCAGTTCTTC; V gene: TRBV2; CDR3 length: 14; clone size: few; D gene: TRBD2; J gene: TRBJ2-1
CDR3 protein: CASSLIWGVTEAFF; CDR3 DNA: TGTGCCAGCAGTTTGATATGGGGGGTCACTGAAGCTTTCTTT; V gene: TRBV28; CDR3 length: 14; clone size: -; D gene: -; J gene: TRBJ1-1
CDR3 protein: CASTVGGTYNEQFF; CDR3 DNA: TGTGCCAGCACCGTTGGAGGAACCTACAATGAGCAGTTCTTC; V gene: TRBV6-1; CDR3 length: 14; clone size: -; D gene: -; J gene: TRBJ2-1
CDR3 protein: CASSPSGLARYNEQFF; CDR3 DNA: TGTGCCAGCAGTCCTAGCGGCCTAGCGAGATACAATGAGCAGTTCTTC; V gene: TRBV12-3/TRBV12-4; CDR3 length: 16; clone size: -; D gene: TRBD2; J gene: TRBJ2-1
CDR3 protein: CASRPQGFDYGYTF; CDR3 DNA: TGTGCCAGCAGGCCACAGGGTTTCGACTATGGCTACACCTTC; V gene: TRBV7-2; CDR3 length: 14; clone size: -; D gene: -; J gene: TRBJ1-2